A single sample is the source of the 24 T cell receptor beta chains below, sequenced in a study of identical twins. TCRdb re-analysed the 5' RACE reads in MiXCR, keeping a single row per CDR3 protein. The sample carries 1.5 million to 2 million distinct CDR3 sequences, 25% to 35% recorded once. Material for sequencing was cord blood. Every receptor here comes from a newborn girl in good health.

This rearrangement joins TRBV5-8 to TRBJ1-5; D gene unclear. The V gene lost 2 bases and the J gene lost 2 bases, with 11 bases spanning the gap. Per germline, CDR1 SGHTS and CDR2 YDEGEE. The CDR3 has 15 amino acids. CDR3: CASSFYTGGNQPQHF. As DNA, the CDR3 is TGTGCCAGCAGCTTCTACACGGGAGGCAATCAGCCCCAGCATTTT.

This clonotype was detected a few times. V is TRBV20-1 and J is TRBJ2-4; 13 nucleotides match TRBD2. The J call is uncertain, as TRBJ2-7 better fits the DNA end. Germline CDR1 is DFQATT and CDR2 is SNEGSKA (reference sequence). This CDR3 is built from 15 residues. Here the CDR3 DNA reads TGCAGTGCTAGACCGGGGACTAGCGGGACCTACGAGCAGTACTTC. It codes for CSARPGTSGTYEQYF.

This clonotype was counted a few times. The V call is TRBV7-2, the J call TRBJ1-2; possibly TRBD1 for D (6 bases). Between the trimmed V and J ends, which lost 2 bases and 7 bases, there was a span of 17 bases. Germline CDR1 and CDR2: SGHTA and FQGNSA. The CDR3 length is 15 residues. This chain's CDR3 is CASSLYPAWGAGYTF. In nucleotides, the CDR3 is TGTGCCAGCAGCTTATACCCAGCATGGGGGGCTGGCTACACCTTC.

The CDR3 sequence is CASSLVGDWSSYNEQFF. The DNA of the CDR3 is TGTGCCAGCAGCTTAGTTGGGGACTGGAGCTCCTACAATGAGCAGTTCTTC. The V gene is TRBV7-2, the J gene TRBJ2-1; a possible D gene is TRBD2 (6 bases). CDR3 length: 17 residues. Germline V gives CDR1 SGHTA, CDR2 FQGNSA. V was trimmed by 1 base and J by 0 bases, leaving 13 bases between them.

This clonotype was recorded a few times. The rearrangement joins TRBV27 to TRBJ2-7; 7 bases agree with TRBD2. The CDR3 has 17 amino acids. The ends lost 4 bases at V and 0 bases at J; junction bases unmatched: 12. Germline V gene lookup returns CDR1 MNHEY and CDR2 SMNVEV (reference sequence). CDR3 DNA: TGTGCCAGCAGTTCCCGCTCGGGGGGATCTTTCTCCTACGAGCAGTACTTC. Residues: CASSSRSGGSFSYEQYF.

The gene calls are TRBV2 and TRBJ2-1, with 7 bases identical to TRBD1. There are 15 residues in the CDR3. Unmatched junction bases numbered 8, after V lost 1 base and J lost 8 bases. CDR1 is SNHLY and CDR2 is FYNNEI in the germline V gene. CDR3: CASSEGRGRDDEQFF. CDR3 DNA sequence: TGTGCCAGCAGTGAAGGCAGGGGGAGAGACGATGAGCAGTTCTTC.

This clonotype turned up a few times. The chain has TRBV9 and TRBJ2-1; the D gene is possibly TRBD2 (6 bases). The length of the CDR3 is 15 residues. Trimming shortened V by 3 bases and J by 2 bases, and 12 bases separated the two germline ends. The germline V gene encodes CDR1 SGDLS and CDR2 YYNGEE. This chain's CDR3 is CASSASWGAYNEQFF. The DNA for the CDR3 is TGTGCCAGCAGCGCGTCATGGGGGGCCTACAATGAGCAGTTCTTC.

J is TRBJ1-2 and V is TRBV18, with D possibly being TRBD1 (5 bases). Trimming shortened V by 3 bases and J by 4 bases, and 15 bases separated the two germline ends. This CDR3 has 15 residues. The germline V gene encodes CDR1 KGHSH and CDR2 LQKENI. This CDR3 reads CASSPDSRTVYGYTF. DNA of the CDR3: TGTGCCAGCTCACCTGACAGTCGGACCGTCTATGGCTACACCTTC.

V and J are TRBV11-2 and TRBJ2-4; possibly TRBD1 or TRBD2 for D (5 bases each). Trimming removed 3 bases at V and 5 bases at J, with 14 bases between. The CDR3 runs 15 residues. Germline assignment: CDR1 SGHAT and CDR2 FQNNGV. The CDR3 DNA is TGTGCCAGCAGCTTCGGGGTCCAGGGAGAAAACATTCAGTACTTC. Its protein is CASSFGVQGENIQYF.

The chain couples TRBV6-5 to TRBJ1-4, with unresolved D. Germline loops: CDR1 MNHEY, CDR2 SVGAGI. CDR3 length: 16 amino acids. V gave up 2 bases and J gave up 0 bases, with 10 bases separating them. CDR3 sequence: CASSYGPLATNEKLFF. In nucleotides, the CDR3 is TGTGCCAGCAGTTACGGCCCTCTCGCAACTAATGAAAAACTGTTTTTT.

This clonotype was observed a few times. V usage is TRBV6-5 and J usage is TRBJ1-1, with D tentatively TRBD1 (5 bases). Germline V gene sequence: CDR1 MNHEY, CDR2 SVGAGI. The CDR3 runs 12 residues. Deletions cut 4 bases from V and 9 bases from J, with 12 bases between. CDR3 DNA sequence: TGTGCCAGCAGTTTCGGGACCTCTAAAGCTTTCTTT. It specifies CASSFGTSKAFF.

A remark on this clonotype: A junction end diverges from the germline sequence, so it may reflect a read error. CDR3 protein: CAGSLGGRGEPQHF. CDR3 coding DNA: TGTGCCGGCAGCTTGGGGGGCAGGGGAGAGCCCCAGCATTTT. V is TRBV7-2 and J is TRBJ1-5; a weak D match, TRBD1 (6 bases). CDR1 and CDR2 from the germline V gene are SGHTA and FQGNSA. This CDR3 region has 14 residues.

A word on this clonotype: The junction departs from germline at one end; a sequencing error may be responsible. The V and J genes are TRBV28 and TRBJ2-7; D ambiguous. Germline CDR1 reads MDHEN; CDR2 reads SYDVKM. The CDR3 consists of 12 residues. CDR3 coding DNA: TGTACCAGCAGCTCTGGTCCCTACGAGCAGTACTTC. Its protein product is CTSSSGPYEQYF. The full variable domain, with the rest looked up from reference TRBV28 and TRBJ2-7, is DVKVTQSSRYLVKRTGEKVFLECVQDMDHENMFWYRQDPGLGLRLIYFSYDVKMKEKGDIPEGYSVSREKKERFSLILESASTNQTSMYLCTSSSGPYEQYFGPGTRLTVT.

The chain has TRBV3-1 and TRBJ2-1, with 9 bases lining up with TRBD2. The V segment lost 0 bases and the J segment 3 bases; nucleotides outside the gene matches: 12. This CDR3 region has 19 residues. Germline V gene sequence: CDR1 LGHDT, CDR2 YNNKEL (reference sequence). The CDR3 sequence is CASSQDAGTSLRLYNEQFF. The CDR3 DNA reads TGTGCCAGCAGCCAAGACGCGGGGACTAGCCTGCGACTCTACAATGAGCAGTTCTTC.

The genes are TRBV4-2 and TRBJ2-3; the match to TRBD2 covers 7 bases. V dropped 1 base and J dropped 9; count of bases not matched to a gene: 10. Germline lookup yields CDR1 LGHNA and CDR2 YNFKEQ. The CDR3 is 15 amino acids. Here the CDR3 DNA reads TGTGCCAGCAGCCAAGGCACCGTGACTAGCCTCACGCAGTATTTT. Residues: CASSQGTVTSLTQYF.

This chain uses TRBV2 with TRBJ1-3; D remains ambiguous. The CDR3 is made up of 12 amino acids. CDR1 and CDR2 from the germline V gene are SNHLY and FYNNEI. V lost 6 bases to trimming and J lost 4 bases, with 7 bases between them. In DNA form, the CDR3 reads TGTGCCAGCAGGGGAGCAGGAAACACCATATATTTT. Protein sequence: CASRGAGNTIYF.

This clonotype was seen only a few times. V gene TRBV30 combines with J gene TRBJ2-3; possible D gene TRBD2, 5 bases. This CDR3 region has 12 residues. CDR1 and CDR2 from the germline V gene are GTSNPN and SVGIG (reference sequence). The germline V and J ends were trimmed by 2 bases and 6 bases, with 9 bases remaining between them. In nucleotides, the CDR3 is TGTGCCTGGAGTCTAACGGGGGATACGCAGTATTTT. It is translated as CAWSLTGDTQYF.

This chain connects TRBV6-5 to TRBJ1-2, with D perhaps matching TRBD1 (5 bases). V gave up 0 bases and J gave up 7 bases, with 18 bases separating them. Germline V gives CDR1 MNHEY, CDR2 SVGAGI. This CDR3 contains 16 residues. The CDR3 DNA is TGTGCCAGCAGTTACTCGCGAAAGGGGCTCGGGGCTGGCTACACCTTC. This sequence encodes CASSYSRKGLGAGYTF.

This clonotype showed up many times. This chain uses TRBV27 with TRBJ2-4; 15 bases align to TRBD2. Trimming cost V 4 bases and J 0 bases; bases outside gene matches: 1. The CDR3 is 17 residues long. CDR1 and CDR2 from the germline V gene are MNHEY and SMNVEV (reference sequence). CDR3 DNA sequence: TGTGCCAGCAGTTGGACTAGCGGGGGGGTAGCCAAAAACATTCAGTACTTC. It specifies CASSWTSGGVAKNIQYF.

The CDR3 loop is CASNPRRPPEVDPYNEQFF. The CDR3 coding sequence is TGTGCCAGCAACCCACGGCGTCCCCCGGAGGTGGATCCCTACAATGAGCAGTTCTTC. V and J are TRBV11-1 and TRBJ2-1; maybe TRBD2 (5 bases). The germline V gene has CDR1 SGHAT and CDR2 FQDESV (reference sequence). V dropped 7 bases and J dropped 2 bases, with 27 bases sitting between them. The CDR3 is 19 amino acids.

CDR3 nucleotides: TGCAGTGCTCGCGCCGGGACTAGCGTTTCCTACGAGCAGTACTTC. This codes for CSARAGTSVSYEQYF. The rearrangement links TRBV20-1 to TRBJ2-7; TRBD2 matches 10 bases. V shed 5 bases and J 1 base; nucleotides not matched to a gene: 8. The CDR3 totals 15 residues. CDR1 and CDR2 (germline): DFQATT, SNEGSKA (reference sequence).

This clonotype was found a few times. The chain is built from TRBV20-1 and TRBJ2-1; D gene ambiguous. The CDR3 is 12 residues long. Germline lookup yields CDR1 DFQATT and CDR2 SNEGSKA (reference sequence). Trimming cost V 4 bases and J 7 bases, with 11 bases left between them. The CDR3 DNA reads TGCAGTGCTAACCGGTTCGGGAATGAGCAGTTCTTC. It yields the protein CSANRFGNEQFF.

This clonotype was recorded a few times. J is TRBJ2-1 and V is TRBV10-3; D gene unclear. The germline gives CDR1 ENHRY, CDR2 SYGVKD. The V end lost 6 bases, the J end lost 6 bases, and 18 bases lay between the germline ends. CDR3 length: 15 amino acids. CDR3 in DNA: TGTGCCATCAGGGGGTCAACTCTATTTCCCAATGAGCAGTTCTTC. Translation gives CAIRGSTLFPNEQFF.

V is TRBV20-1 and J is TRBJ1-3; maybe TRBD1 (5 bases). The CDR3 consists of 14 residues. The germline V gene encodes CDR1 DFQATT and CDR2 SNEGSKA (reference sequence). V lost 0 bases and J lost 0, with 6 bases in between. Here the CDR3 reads CSARDQGSGNTIYF. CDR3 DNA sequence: TGCAGTGCTAGAGATCAGGGCTCTGGAAACACCATATATTTT.